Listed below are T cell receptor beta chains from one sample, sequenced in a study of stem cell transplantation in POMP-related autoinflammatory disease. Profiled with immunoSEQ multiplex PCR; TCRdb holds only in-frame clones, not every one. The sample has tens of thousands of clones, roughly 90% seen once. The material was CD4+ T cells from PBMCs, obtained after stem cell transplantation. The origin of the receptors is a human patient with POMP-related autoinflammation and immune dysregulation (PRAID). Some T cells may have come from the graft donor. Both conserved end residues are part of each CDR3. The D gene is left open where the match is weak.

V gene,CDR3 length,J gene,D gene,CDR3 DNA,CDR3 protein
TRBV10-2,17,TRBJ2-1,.,TGCGCCAGCAGTGGTACTCGGGAAAACCGGGAGTACAATGAGCAGTTCTTC,CASSGTRENREYNEQFF
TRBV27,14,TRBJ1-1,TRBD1,TGTGCCAGCAGGCGGGACAGGAAGAACACTGAAGCTTTCTTT,CASRRDRKNTEAFF
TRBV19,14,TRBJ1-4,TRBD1,TGTGCCAGTAGTACAGGACAGGGGCGAGAAAAACTGTTTTTT,CASSTGQGREKLFF
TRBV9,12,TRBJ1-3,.,TGTGCCAGCAGTGCTGACAGTGATACCATATATTTT,CASSADSDTIYF
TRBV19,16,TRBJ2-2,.,TGTGCCAGTACCTCCCCGGGACTCTTGAACACCGGGGAGCTGTTTTTT,CASTSPGLLNTGELFF
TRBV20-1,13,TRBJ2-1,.,TGCAGTGCTAGTTATCCCAGGGTCAATGAGCAGTTCTTC,CSASYPRVNEQFF
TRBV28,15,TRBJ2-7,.,TGTGCCAGCAGTTTAATCCGTTGGCAGGGCTACGAGCAGTACTTC,CASSLIRWQGYEQYF
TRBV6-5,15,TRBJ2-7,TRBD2,TGTGCCAGCAGTTACGGGACTAGCGGGACCTACGAGCAGTACTTC,CASSYGTSGTYEQYF
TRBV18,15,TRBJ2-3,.,TGTGCCAGCTCGCGAGGCTCGGACAGCCGTGAGGCGCAGTATTTT,CASSRGSDSREAQYF
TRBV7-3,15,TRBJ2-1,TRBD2,TGTGCCAGCAGCTTAATGAGCGGGAGGGCCAGAGAGCAGTTCTTC,CASSLMSGRAREQFF
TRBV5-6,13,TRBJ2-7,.,TGTGCCAGCAGACCTCGGGGCTCCTACGAGCAGTACTTC,CASRPRGSYEQYF
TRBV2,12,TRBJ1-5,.,TGTGCCAGCAGTAACCAGGTTCAGCCCCAGCATTTT,CASSNQVQPQHF
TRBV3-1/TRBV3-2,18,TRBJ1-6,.,TGTGCCAGCAGCCAAGACGGGGAAGCGGGCTCCTATAATTCACCCCTCCACTTT,CASSQDGEAGSYNSPLHF
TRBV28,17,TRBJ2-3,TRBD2,TGTGCCAGCAGTTCGCCGGGACTAGCGGACAGCACAGATACGCAGTATTTT,CASSSPGLADSTDTQYF
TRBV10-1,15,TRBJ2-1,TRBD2,TGCGCCAGCAGTGAGGGTCTAGCGGGAATCTATGAGCAGTTCTTC,CASSEGLAGIYEQFF